These T cell receptor beta chains were read from a single sample in a study of glioma-infiltrating T cells after dendritic cell vaccination. Measured with immunoSEQ multiplex PCR; TCRdb has only the in-frame clones, and not every one. In the table there are roughly 100,000 clones, about four fifths of which are singletons. The sequenced sample was blood, obtained before dendritic cell vaccination. The receptors were gathered from a human donor with glioblastoma. The CDR3 runs from the conserved cysteine through the conserved F or W. A D gene is named only where the DNA matches it firmly.

>TRBJ2-7|TRBD1|TRBV5-1
CASSPGPGQGDYEQYF
>TRBJ1-5|NA|TRBV11-2
CASSLIYNQPQHF
>TRBJ2-5|NA|TRBV11-3
CASSLGAGIQETQYF
>TRBJ2-7|TRBD1|TRBV15
CATSRGDRRSNYEQYF
>TRBJ2-1|NA|TRBV27
CASTEVGWGRYNEQFF
>TRBJ2-5|NA|TRBV25-1
CASRAQGAETQYF
>TRBJ2-7|TRBD1|TRBV11-3
CASSLGGTGAYEQYF
>TRBJ1-5|NA|TRBV6-5
CASSSQGQPQHF
>TRBJ1-1|TRBD1|TRBV5-1
CASSFFRDRGTEAFF
>TRBJ1-5|NA|TRBV9
CASSVEGLHNQPQHF
>TRBJ1-1|NA|TRBV19
CASSMLGGTEAFF
>TRBJ1-1|TRBD1|TRBV7-9
CASSAGTVNTEAFF
>TRBJ1-6|NA|TRBV7-8
CASSSVRGALHF
>TRBJ1-6|NA|TRBV18
CASSHPRPGNSPLHF
>TRBJ2-7|TRBD1|TRBV19
CASSMLVGTGIYEQYF
>TRBJ2-7|NA|TRBV30
CAWSPSGESQYF
>TRBJ2-5|NA|TRBV19
CASSPQEIAQKTQYF
>TRBJ2-3|TRBD2|TRBV7-7
CASSPQAGGPADTQYF
>TRBJ2-2|TRBD2|TRBV7-2
CASSFDAGGNTGELFF
>TRBJ2-2|TRBD2|TRBV6-5
CASRPIAGAGELFF
>TRBJ1-6|NA|TRBV6-5
CASRGGDSPLHF
>TRBJ1-1|NA|TRBV11-3
CASSLGRTDTEAFF
>TRBJ2-3|NA|TRBV30
CASKGAGGPRTGTDTQYF